This TCR beta chain was profiled in a study of OX40 agonist ivuxolimab in advanced cancers. Worth noting for this clone: Its target is not known.

Clones were read by immunoSEQ multiplex PCR, and TCRdb kept only the in-frame ones, dropping some. The data contain 55,000 to 75,000 clones, approximately 87% of them singletons. The CDR3 is 14 amino acids. Trimming removed 2 bases at V and 10 bases at J, with 14 bases between. Looked up from germline, CDR1 is MNHEY and CDR2 is SVGAGI. General observations from the study: Circulating CD4+ and CD8+ T cells showed clonal expansion by week 6 at 0.1 to 3.0 mg/kg.

The clonotype originates from an adult with an advanced solid tumor such as melanoma, head and neck, liver or kidney cancer. This rearrangement joins TRBV6-5 to TRBJ1-4, with D maybe TRBD1 (6 bases). Sequences were derived from CD4+ or CD8+ T cells sorted from blood, sampled in a trial of the OX40 agonist ivuxolimab. CDR3 protein: CASSYQGRLGKLFF. As DNA, the CDR3 is TGTGCCAGCAGTTACCAGGGGAGGCTCGGAAAACTGTTTTTT.